The present TCR beta chain was sequenced within a study of CD8+CD57+ T cells in acquired aplastic anemia. The wider study: The study obtained an average of around 2.9 ug of DNA from sorted CD4+ and CD8+ cells. General study points: Controls did not differ significantly from patients in CD8+ Simpson's diversity. The number of CD8+ CDR3 sequences shared by patients and controls was fewer than 35.

On this clonotype itself: No antigen is known for it.

Previously, flow cytometry had revealed CD8+CD57+ cell expansion in the patients chosen for sequencing. Patients, without exception, had severe acquired aplastic anemia. The use of genomic DNA as template underpinned the TCR beta VDJ and CDR3 profiling. A single record per CDR3 protein comes from TCRdb applying MiXCR to the reads. The table lists about 160,000 distinct CDR3 sequences, over 70% of them singletons. Trimming shortened V by 7 bases and J by 8 bases, and 15 bases separated the two germline ends. The CDR3 contains 12 residues. Germline V gene sequence: CDR1 SQVTM, CDR2 ANQGSEA. The TCR sequence derives from a human donor with aplastic anemia. The chain combines TRBV29-1 with TRBJ2-1, with D tentatively TRBD1 (6 bases). Sequencing was carried out using sorted CD4+, CD8+, or CD8+CD57+ T cells (not recorded which) from PBMCs. The CDR3 is CSGRQGTHEQFF. The CDR3 DNA follows: TGCAGCGGTAGGCAGGGGACCCATGAGCAGTTCTTC.